This T cell receptor (beta chain) stems from a study of blood T cell repertoires in COVID-19. As processed by the authors: Nucleated cell counts were estimated from reference gene primer amplification. Some clones are missing from TCRdb's copy, which holds only in-frame ones; the method was immunoSEQ multiplex PCR. From that table come the V and J calls and clone size; the DNA was used to work out D and trimming. The sample holds more than 200,000 clones, around 90% seen once. The CDR3 has 15 residues. The germline CDR1 and CDR2 sequences are SGHTA and FQGNSA. V lost 2 bases, J lost 6 bases, and 6 bases stayed unmatched.

The clonotype was recovered from an older man with acute or convalescent COVID-19. Sequencing used peripheral blood. This chain connects TRBV7-2 to TRBJ2-1; 8 bases agree with TRBD2. As DNA, the CDR3 is TGTGCCAGCAGCTTAACCGGGGGGGGCAGCAATGAGCAGTTCTTC. Its protein is CASSLTGGGSNEQFF.